The entry below describes one T cell receptor beta chain. The CDR3 runs 17 residues. In germline, CDR1 is SEHNR, CDR2 FQNEAQ (reference sequence). The junction had 12 bases not matched to a gene; V was cut back by 5 bases and J by 1 base. Together with a sample-barcoded 5' primer, a J-beta primer mix was included in a second PCR lasting about 7 to 12 cycles. TCRdb re-analysed the 5' RACE reads in MiXCR, keeping a single row per CDR3 protein. The data contain about 1.8 million distinct CDR3 sequences, about 49% of them singletons. This sample is drawn from a study of blood T cells in healthy people across ages.

The sequenced sample consisted of blood. This receptor was obtained from a middle-aged woman in good health. The chain has TRBV7-9 and TRBJ2-7; 9 positions match TRBD1. The CDR3 loop is CASSPRVGQGGSYEQYF. In DNA form, the CDR3 reads TGTGCCAGCAGCCCCAGAGTGGGACAGGGAGGGTCCTACGAGCAGTACTTC.